The T cell receptor (beta chain) described here comes from a study of early T cells in non-severe SARS-CoV-2 infection (dated by TCRdb to the early 2020s). Turning to the overall study: Bulk RNA from unsorted whole blood was used for TCR sequencing, so alpha and beta chains could not be paired. The research as a whole found: VDJdb matching was skewed toward anti-spike CD8 responses and likely underestimated virus-specific expansions by missing private and CD4 specificities.

This was a case-control study nested in a cohort of healthcare workers in London, UK, who had nasopharyngeal swab PCR tests and blood samples taken every week. Healthcare workers were recruited between 23 and 31 March 2020, during the week of the UK lockdown, and were followed weekly for up to 16 weeks. Library method: 5' RACE. The sample was run on a NextSeq 500. Unique molecular identifiers were attached to individual cDNA molecules in the TCR library protocol so that sequencing error and PCR bias could be corrected. Both TCR alpha and beta chains were sequenced, and tight co-correlation was observed between alpha and beta sequence abundances in each sample. The source study handled its data this way. Decombinator V4 was used to annotate TCR sequences for V gene, J gene and CDR3. Expanded TCRs were defined as changing significantly between any two time points under a Poisson model with p below 0.0001. TCR abundances were normalised to the total number of TCRs sequenced per sample and were expressed as counts per million. VDJdb, accessed 1 November 2021, was searched for CMV, EBV and SARS-CoV-2 annotated TCRs, excluding TCRs annotated for multiple antigens. TCRdb handled the public reads itself, with Q25 trimming in fastp and clone calling in MiXCR, and kept productive beta chains. Every CDR3 protein is listed once, alongside the most common genes and DNA of its rows. TCRdb, not the authors, supplied the V and J calls. The sample table lists fewer than 85,000 distinct CDR3 sequences, about an eighth of them with a count of one. The ten largest clones capture 1.3% of the sample.

About this clonotype itself: What antigen it recognizes has not been identified. One base away there is no much larger clone; base qualities are not given.

The material sequenced was whole blood. This TCR derives from an adult who was a healthcare worker with PCR-confirmed SARS-CoV-2 infection or an uninfected control (not recorded which).

The DNA is as follows: TGCAGCGTTGAAGGGCCAGGCGATTACGAGCAGTACTTC. This gives the protein CSVEGPGDYEQYF. This receptor chain uses TRBV29-1 and TRBJ2-7; no D segment can be confidently identified. Looking up the germline V gene yields CDR1 SQVTM and CDR2 ANQGSEA. The V and J ends are trimmed by 1 base and 4 bases, leaving 11 bases between them. The CDR3 sequence holds 13 residues, the cysteine and phenylalanine included. The only DNA kept is the CDR3, 39 bases in frame from the first base.